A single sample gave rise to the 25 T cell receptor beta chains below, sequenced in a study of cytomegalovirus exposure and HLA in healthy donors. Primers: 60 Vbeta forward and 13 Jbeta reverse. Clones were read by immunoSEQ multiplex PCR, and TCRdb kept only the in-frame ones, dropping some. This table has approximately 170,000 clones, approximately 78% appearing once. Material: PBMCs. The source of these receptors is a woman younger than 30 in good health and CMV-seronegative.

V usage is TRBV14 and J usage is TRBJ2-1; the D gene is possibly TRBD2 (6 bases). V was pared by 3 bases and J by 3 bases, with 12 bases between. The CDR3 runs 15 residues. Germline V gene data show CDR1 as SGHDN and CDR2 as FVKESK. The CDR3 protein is CASSHLGLLYNEQFF. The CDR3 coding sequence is TGTGCCAGCAGCCATCTCGGACTACTCTACAATGAGCAGTTCTTC.

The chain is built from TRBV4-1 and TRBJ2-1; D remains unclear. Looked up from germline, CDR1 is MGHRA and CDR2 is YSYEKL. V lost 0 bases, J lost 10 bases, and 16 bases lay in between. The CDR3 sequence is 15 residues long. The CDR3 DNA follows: TGCGCCAGCAGCCAAGACTTACTACCGGTCCAGGAGCAGTTCTTC. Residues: CASSQDLLPVQEQFF.

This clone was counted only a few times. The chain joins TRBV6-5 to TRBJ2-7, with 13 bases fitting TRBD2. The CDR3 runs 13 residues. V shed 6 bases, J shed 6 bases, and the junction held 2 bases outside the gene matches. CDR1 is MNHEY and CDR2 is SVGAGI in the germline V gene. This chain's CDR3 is CASSRTSGSEQYF. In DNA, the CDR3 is TGTGCCAGCAGCCGGACTAGCGGGAGCGAGCAGTACTTC.

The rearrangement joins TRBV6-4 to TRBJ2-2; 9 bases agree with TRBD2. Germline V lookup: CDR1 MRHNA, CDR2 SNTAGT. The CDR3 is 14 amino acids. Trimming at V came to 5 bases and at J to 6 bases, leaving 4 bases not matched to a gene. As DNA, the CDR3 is TGTGCCAGCAGTTTGATAGCGGGAGCCGGGGAGCTGTTTTTT. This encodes CASSLIAGAGELFF.

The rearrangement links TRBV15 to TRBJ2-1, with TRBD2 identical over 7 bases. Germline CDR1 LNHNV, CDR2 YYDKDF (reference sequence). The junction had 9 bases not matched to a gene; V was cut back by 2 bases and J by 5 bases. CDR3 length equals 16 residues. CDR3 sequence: CATSRSSGQINNEQFF. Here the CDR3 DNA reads TGTGCCACCAGCAGATCTAGCGGTCAAATAAACAATGAGCAGTTCTTC.

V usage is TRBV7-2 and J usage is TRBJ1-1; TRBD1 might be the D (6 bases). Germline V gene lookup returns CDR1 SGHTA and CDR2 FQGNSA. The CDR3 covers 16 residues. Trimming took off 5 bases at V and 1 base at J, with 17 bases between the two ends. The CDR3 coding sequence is TGTGCCAGCAGCGTCACCGGGACAATCTCGAACACTGAAGCTTTCTTT. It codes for CASSVTGTISNTEAFF.

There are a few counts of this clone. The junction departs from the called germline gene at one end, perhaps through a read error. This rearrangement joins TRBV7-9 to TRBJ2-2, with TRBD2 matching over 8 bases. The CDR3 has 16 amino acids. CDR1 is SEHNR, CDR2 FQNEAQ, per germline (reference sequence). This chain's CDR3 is CSSKSGSNSNTGELFF. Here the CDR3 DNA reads TGTTCCAGCAAAAGCGGGAGCAACTCGAACACCGGGGAGCTGTTTTTT.

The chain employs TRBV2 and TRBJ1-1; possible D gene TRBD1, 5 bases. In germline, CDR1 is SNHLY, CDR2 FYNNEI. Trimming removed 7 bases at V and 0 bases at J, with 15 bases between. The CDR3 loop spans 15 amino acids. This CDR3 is CASIGVGEMNTEAFF. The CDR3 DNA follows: TGTGCCAGCATAGGGGTAGGGGAAATGAACACTGAAGCTTTCTTT. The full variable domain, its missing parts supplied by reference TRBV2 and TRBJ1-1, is EPEVTQTPSHQVTQMGQEVILRCVPISNHLYFYWYRQILGQKVEFLVSFYNNEISEKSEIFDDQFSVERPDGSNFTLKIRSTKLEDSAMYFCASIGVGEMNTEAFFGQGTRLTVV.

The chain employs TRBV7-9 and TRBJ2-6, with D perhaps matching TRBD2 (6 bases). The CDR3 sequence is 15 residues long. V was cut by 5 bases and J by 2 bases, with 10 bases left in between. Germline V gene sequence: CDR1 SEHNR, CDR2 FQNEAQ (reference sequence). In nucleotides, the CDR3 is TGTGCCAGCAGCCCAATAGCGGCTGGGGCCAACGTCCTGACTTTC. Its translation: CASSPIAAGANVLTF. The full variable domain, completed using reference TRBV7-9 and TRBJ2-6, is DTGVSQNPRHKITKRGQNVTFRCDPISEHNRLYWYRQTLGQGPEFLTYFQNEAQLEKSRLLSDRFSAERPKGSFSTLEIQRTEQGDSAMYLCASSPIAAGANVLTFGAGSRLTVL.

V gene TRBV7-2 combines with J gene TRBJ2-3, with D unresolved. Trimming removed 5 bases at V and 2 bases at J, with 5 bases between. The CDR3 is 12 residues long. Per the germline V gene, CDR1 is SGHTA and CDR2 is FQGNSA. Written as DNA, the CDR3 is TGTGCCAGCAGCATCAACACAGATACGCAGTATTTT. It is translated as CASSINTDTQYF.

The CDR3 DNA sequence: TGTGCCAGCAGTCTACCCGGGACACAAAGATACGAGCAGTACTTC. This sequence encodes CASSLPGTQRYEQYF. V usage is TRBV27 and J usage is TRBJ2-7, with D perhaps matching TRBD1 (6 bases). The V end was cut by 5 bases, the J end by 4 bases, with 18 bases between. CDR3 length equals 15 residues. Germline values: CDR1 MNHEY, CDR2 SMNVEV (reference sequence).

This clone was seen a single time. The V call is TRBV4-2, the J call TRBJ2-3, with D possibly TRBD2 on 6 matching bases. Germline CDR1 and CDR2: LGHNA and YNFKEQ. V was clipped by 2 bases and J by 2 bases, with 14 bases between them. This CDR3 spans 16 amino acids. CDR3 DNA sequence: TGTGCCAGCAGCCAATCCACCGGGGGTAACACAGATACGCAGTATTTT. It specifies CASSQSTGGNTDTQYF.

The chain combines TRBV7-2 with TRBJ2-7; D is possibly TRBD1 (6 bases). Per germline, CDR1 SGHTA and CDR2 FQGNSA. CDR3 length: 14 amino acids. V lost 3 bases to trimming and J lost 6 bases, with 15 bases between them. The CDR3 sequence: CASSFRGGWPEQYF. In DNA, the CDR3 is TGTGCCAGCAGCTTCAGGGGTGGATGGCCCGAGCAGTACTTC. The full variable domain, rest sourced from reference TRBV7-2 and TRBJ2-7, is GAGVSQSPSNKVTEKGKDVELRCDPISGHTALYWYRQSLGQGLEFLIYFQGNSAPDKSGLPSDRFSAERTGGSVSTLTIQRTQQEDSAVYLCASSFRGGWPEQYFGPGTRLTVT.

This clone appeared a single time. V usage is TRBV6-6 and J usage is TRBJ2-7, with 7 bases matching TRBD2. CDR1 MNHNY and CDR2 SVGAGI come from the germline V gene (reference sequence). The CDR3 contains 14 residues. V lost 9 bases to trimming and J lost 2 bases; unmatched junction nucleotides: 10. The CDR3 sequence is CASAYGGKTYEQYF. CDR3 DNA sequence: TGTGCCAGTGCCTACGGGGGGAAGACCTACGAGCAGTACTTC.

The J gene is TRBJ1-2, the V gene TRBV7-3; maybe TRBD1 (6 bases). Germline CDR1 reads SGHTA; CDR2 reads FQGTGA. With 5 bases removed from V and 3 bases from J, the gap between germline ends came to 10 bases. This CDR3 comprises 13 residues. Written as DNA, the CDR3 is TGTGCCAGCAGCCTGCGACAGGACTATGGCTACACCTTC. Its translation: CASSLRQDYGYTF.

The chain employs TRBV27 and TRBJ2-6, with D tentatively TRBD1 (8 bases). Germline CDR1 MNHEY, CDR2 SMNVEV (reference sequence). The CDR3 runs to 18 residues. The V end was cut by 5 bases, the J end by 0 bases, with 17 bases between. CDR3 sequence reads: CASSQTGGEPSGANVLTF. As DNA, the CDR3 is TGTGCCAGCAGTCAAACAGGGGGGGAGCCCTCTGGGGCCAACGTCCTGACTTTC. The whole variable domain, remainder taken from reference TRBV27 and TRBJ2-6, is EAQVTQNPRYLITVTGKKLTVTCSQNMNHEYMSWYRQDPGLGLRQIYYSMNVEVTDKGDVPEGYKVSRKEKRNFPLILESPSPNQTSLYFCASSQTGGEPSGANVLTFGAGSRLTVL.

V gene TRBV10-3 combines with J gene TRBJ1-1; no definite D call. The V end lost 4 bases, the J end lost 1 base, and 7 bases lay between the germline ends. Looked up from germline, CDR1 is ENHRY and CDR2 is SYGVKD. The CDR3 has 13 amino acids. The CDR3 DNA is TGTGCCATCAGTGTACGGGGGAACACTGAAGCTTTCTTT. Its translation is CAISVRGNTEAFF.

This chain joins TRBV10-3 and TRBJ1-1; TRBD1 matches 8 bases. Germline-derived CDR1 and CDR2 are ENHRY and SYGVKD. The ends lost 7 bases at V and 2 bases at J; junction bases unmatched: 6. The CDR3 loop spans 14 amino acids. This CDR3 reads CAITGTGSNTEAFF. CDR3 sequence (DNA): TGTGCCATCACAGGGACAGGAAGTAACACTGAAGCTTTCTTT.

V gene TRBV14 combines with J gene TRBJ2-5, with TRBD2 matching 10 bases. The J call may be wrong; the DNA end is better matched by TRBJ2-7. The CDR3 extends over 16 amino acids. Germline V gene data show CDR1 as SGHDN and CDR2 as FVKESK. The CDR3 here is CASSQQMGLANYEQYF. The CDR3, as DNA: TGTGCCAGCAGCCAACAGATGGGACTAGCGAACTACGAGCAGTACTTC.

Here the CDR3 reads CASSYGLAGVYEQYF. The DNA of the CDR3 is TGTGCCAGCAGTTACGGACTAGCGGGAGTCTACGAGCAGTACTTC. This chain joins TRBV27 and TRBJ2-7, with 13 bases that match TRBD2. V lost 4 bases to trimming and J lost 3 bases; unmatched junction nucleotides: 3. CDR3 length: 15 residues. The germline V gene encodes CDR1 MNHEY and CDR2 SMNVEV (reference sequence).

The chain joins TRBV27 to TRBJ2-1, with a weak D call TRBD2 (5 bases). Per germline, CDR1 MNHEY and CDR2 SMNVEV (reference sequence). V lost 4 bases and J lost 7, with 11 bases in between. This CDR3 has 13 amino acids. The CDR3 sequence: CASSSSPGNEQFF. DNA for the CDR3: TGTGCCAGCAGTTCTAGTCCGGGGAATGAGCAGTTCTTC.

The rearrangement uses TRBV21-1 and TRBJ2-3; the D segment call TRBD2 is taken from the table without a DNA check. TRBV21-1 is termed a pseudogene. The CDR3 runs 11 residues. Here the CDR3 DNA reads TGTGCCAGCAGCAAAGTCTATACGCAGTATTTT. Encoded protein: CASSKVYTQYF.

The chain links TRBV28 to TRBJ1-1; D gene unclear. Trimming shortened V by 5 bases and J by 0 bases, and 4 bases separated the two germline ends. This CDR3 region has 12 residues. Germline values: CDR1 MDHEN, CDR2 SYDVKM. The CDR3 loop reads CASSLLNTEAFF. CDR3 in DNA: TGTGCCAGCAGTCTACTGAACACTGAAGCTTTCTTT.

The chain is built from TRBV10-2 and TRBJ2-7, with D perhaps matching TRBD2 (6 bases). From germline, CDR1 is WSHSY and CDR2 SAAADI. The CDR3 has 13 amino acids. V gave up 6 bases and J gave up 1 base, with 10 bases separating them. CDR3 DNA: TGCGCCAGCAGGGCGGGATCTTCCTACGAGCAGTACTTC. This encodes CASRAGSSYEQYF.

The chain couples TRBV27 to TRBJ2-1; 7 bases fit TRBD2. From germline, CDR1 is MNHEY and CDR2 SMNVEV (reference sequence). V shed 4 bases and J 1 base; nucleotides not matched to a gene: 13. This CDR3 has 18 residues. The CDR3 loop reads CASSSPLHLADSYNEQFF. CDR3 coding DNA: TGTGCCAGCAGTTCACCCCTCCATCTAGCGGATTCCTACAATGAGCAGTTCTTC.